This T cell receptor beta chain derives from a study of blood T cells in healthy people across ages (dated by TCRdb to 2015 to 2017). As for the study more broadly: Template switching captured roughly one uniquely barcoded TCR beta cDNA molecule per two T cells in model experiments. To track age-related changes in TCR beta repertoire diversity, the study relied on deep sequencing normalized with unique cDNA molecular identifiers. The donors were split into four age groups: young (average 16 years), middle-aged (roughly 42), aged (over 55) and long-lived (under 90). To avoid experimental bias, donors of different ages were distributed randomly across sequencing lanes. Two additional independent replicas of 1 million unique cDNA reads from the same blood draw were analyzed for two donors (one aged 18 to 30 and one aged 80 or older).

The donors were around 39 Caucasian individuals from Russia, aged roughly 6 to 100 years, who were systemically healthy. Each donor gave around 9.9 milliliters of peripheral blood, collected into EDTA-treated Vacutainer tubes. Ficoll-Paque density-gradient centrifugation was used to isolate PBMCs, with at least 7 million obtained per sample. Trizol reagent was used to extract total RNA from the PBMCs, yielding at least 5.5 micrograms per sample. For every donor, an aliquot of PBMCs went through flow cytometry to measure the percentages of naive CD45RAhigh/CD27high T cells. Library construction relied on 5' RACE. Sequencing was carried out with an Illumina HiSeq 2500. A second roughly 6 to 11 cycle PCR used a sample-barcoded 5' primer and a J-beta primer mix. A template-switch 5' adaptor carrying 12 random nucleotides introduced a unique molecular identifier onto each TCR beta cDNA molecule. Each sample yielded at least 2.5 million CDR3-containing paired-end reads. First-strand cDNA was synthesized from all RNA with the Mint cDNA synthesis kit, primed by a TRBC-specific oligonucleotide. All cDNA was treated with uracil-DNA glycosylase and then went through a first 18-cycle PCR with the universal primers M1SS and BC2_uni_R. The published analysis was carried out like this. For normalization, 1 million high-quality reads were randomly selected from each sample, with every read carrying a distinct molecular identifier. Reads with shared molecular identifiers were discarded instead of being binned into consensus sequences. MiTCR, set to a Q25 quality threshold and the strictest error-elimination algorithm, was used for CDR3 identification, clonotype clustering and error correction. A nonparametric unseen species model with Euler transformation was used to estimate a lower bound on total TCR beta diversity. In TCRdb, the public reads were trimmed at Q25 with fastp and aligned with MiXCR, with productive beta chains retained. Each entry is one CDR3 protein sequence, shown with its most common DNA and genes. The V and J calls and clone size are TCRdb's, not the authors'. The sample table records 800,000 to 950,000 distinct CDR3 sequences; roughly 35% of these occur just once. The ten largest clones represent approximately 12% of the sample.

Notes on this clonotype: It lacks a known antigen. No base qualities exist here, and no much larger clone lies one base off it.

From cysteine to phenylalanine, the CDR3 is 15 amino acids long. This entry keeps only the CDR3 DNA: 45 bases, framed from base 1. From the germline V gene (reference sequence), CDR1 is LNHDA and CDR2 is SQIVND. Findings and caveats that apply to the study as a whole: The CMV infection status of donors was not known, potentially confounding age-related changes in expanded clonotypes. Observed TCR beta diversity per million T cells fell roughly linearly with age, and a significant reduction was already apparent by age around 40. Because profiling used bulk unsorted PBMCs, naive and antigen-experienced compartments could not be compared conclusively. The percentage of naive T cells measured by flow cytometry correlated strongly with observed TCR beta diversity. Estimates of total diversity from one million sequenced T cells were regarded as lower bounds and underestimates. Compared with the aged group, the long-lived group had more naive CD4+ T cells, fewer expanded clones and increased TCR diversity, suggesting age selection.

The rearrangement joined TRBV19 to TRBJ2-7; perhaps TRBD1 is the D gene, with 6 bases matching. Gene TRBJ2-5 matches the end of the DNA better, so the J call may be wrong. The receptor was derived from a man between 18 and 29 years old in good health. The material sequenced was blood. The DNA reads TGTGCCAGTAGCAATGTCCGGGACATTTGGGAGACCCAGTACTTC. Its protein is CASSNVRDIWETQYF.